The present T cell receptor (beta chain) was sequenced within a study of T cells expressing NK-cell markers. Across the study: Most of the eight sequenced donors were HCMV-seropositive; one was seronegative.

The CDR3 is 11 amino acids. Germline V gene sequence: CDR1 MNHEY, CDR2 SVGAGI. Study-wide points: One observes that, in a few donors, these clonotypes were also the leading ones within the CD3+CD56-NKG2C+ fraction. No clear determination of HCMV specificity was made for expanded NKG2C+ T cell clones.

Using the 5' RACE reads, TCRdb records one entry per CDR3 protein without DNA. The sample's table shows 450,000 to 600,000 distinct CDR3 sequences. Note on this clonotype: Its antigen is still unknown.

The sequence derives from a man between 18 and 29 years old in good health. The chain recombines TRBV6-5 with TRBJ2-7. The specimen was blood T cells: a sorted CD56 or NKG2C T cell subset, CD4+ or CD8+ T cells, or bulk PBMC T cells (not recorded which). Here the CDR3 reads CASKADYEQYF.